The clone carrying this T cell receptor beta chain has a handful of counts. Its specificity is unknown. The data belong to a study of T-cell memory formation after mild COVID-19. About the research overall: Largely, TCR clusters stayed within a single donor.

Constant-segment primers were used for 5'RACE, and the resulting TCR alpha and TCR beta cDNA libraries carried sample barcodes and UMIs. TCRdb reanalysed the 5' RACE reads using MiXCR and keeps one entry per CDR3 protein. Altogether a few hundred thousand distinct CDR3 sequences are present, 20% to 25% being singletons, with the ten largest covering around 23%. CDR3 length equals 19 residues. CDR1 MGHRA and CDR2 YSYEKL come from the germline V gene. Germline trimming cut 1 base from V and 0 bases from J; bases unmatched to any gene: 9. Study conclusions and caveats: CD4+ clones that contracted lay mainly in CM and EM; CD8+ ones lay in EMRA.

The receptor comes from a man aged 18 to 30 who had mild COVID-19 (a few samples of this study predate the infection). Cell type and time point are not known. The chain has TRBV4-1 and TRBJ2-2; the match to TRBD2 covers 9 bases. Sequenced input: PBMCs or a T cell subset sorted from them (not recorded which). This CDR3 reads CASSQVGLAGGPNTGELFF. The CDR3 DNA reads TGCGCCAGCAGCCAAGTTGGATTGGCGGGGGGGCCGAACACCGGGGAGCTGTTTTTT.